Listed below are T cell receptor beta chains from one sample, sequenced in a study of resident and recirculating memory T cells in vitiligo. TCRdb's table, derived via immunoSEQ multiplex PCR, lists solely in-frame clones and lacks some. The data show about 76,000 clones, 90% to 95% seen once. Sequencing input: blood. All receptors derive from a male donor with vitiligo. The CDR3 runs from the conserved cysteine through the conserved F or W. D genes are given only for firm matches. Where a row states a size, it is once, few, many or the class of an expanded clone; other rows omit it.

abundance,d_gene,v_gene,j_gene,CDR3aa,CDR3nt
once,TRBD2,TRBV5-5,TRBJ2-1,CASSFGYASGSYNEQFF,TGTGCCAGCAGCTTCGGGTACGCTAGCGGTTCCTACAATGAGCAGTTCTTC
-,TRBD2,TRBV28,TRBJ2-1,CASSFPGGASYNEQFF,TGTGCCAGCAGTTTCCCGGGGGGGGCTTCCTACAATGAGCAGTTCTTC
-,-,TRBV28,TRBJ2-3,CASSFEDRDTQYF,TGTGCCAGCAGTTTCGAGGATAGGGATACGCAGTATTTT
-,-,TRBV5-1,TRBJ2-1,CASSFGLYNEQFF,TGCGCCAGCAGCTTCGGACTGTACAATGAGCAGTTCTTC
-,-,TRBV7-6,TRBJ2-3,CASSLMVGEVTDTQYF,TGTGCCAGCAGCTTAATGGTGGGGGAGGTCACAGATACGCAGTATTTT
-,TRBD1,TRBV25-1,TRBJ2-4,CASSDRGDIQYF,TGTGCCAGCAGCGACAGGGGGGACATTCAGTACTTC
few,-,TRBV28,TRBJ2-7,CASSSPSTDYEQYF,TGTGCCAGCAGCTCCCCCTCGACAGACTACGAGCAGTACTTC
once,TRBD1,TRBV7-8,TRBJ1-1,CASSLGTGLSTEAFF,TGTGCCAGCAGCTTAGGGACAGGGTTGAGTACTGAAGCTTTCTTT
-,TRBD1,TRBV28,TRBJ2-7,CASSLTTGGLVYEQYF,TGTGCCAGCAGCCTTACGACAGGGGGCCTCGTCTACGAGCAGTACTTC
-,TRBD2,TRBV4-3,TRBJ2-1,CASSQDWKSGRRNEQFF,TGCGCCAGCAGCCAAGATTGGAAAAGCGGGAGAAGGAATGAGCAGTTCTTC
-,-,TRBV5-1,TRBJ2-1,CASSFPGLRLNEQFF,TGCGCCAGCAGCTTCCCGGGACTGCGCCTCAATGAGCAGTTCTTC
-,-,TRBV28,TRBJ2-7,CASSSPTDQPREQYF,TGTGCCAGCAGTTCGCCAACCGACCAGCCGAGGGAGCAGTACTTC
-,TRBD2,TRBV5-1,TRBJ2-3,CASSLATSGGQDTQYF,TGCGCCAGCAGCTTGGCGACTAGCGGGGGGCAAGATACGCAGTATTTT
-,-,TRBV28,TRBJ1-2,CASSLPESMRYTF,TGTGCCAGCAGTTTACCGGAATCTATGAGGTACACCTTC
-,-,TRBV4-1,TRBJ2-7,CASSPSIGQFYEQYF,TGCGCCAGCAGCCCGAGTATCGGACAGTTCTACGAGCAGTACTTC
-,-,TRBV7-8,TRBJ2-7,CASSPRQDPYEQYF,TGTGCCAGCAGCCCCCGACAGGATCCCTACGAGCAGTACTTC
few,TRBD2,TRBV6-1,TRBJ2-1,CASSVAGGSYNEQFF,TGTGCCAGCAGTGTAGCGGGGGGCTCCTACAATGAGCAGTTCTTC
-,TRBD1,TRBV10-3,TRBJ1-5,CAIVTGTGGNTHQPQHF,TGTGCCATTGTAACCGGGACAGGGGGTAACACTCATCAGCCCCAGCATTTT
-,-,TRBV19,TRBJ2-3,CASTEGGDTQYF,TGTGCCAGTACCGAGGGCGGTGATACGCAGTATTTT
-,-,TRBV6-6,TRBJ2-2,CASTTAQGDTGELFF,TGTGCCAGCACTACCGCTCAGGGTGACACCGGGGAGCTGTTTTTT
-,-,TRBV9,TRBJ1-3,CASSPPQGSGNTIYF,TGTGCCAGCAGCCCACCCCAGGGGTCTGGAAACACCATATATTTT
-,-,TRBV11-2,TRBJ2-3,CASTTGQPDTQYF,TGTGCCAGCACAACCGGACAGCCAGATACGCAGTATTTT
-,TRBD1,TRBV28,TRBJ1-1,CASSPQGAGNTEAFF,TGTGCCAGCAGTCCTCAGGGGGCGGGGAACACTGAAGCTTTCTTT
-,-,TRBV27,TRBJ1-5,CASSLSTQGYNQPQHF,TGTGCCAGCAGTTTATCCACCCAGGGTTACAATCAGCCCCAGCATTTT